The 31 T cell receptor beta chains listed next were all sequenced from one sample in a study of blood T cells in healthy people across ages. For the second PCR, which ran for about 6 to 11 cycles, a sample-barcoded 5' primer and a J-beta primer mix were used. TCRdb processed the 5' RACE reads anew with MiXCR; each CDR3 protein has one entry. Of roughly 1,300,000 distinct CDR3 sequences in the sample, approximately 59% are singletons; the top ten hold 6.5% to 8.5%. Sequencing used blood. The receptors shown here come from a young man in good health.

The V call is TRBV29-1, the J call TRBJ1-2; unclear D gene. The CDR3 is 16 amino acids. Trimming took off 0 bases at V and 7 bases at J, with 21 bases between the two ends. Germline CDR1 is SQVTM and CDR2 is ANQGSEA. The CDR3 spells CSVEEFGDGVYIGYTF. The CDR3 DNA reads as TGCAGCGTTGAAGAGTTCGGAGATGGGGTGTACATTGGCTACACCTTC.

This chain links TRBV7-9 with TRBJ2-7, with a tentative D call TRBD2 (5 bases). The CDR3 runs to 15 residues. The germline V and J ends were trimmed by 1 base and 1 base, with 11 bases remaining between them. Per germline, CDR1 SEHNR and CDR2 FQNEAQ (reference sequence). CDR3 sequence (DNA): TGTGCCAGCAGCTTAGTGTCTTGGGAGTCCTACGAGCAGTACTTC. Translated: CASSLVSWESYEQYF. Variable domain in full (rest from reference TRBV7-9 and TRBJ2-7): DTGVSQNPRHKITKRGQNVTFRCDPISEHNRLYWYRQTLGQGPEFLTYFQNEAQLEKSRLLSDRFSAERPKGSFSTLEIQRTEQGDSAMYLCASSLVSWESYEQYFGPGTRLTVT.

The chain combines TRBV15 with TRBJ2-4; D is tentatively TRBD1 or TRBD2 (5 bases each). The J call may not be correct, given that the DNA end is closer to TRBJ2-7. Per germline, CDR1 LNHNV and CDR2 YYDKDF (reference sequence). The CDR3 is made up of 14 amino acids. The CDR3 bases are TGTGCCACCAGCAGACCGGGACGGACTTACGAGCAGTACTTC. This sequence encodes CATSRPGRTYEQYF.

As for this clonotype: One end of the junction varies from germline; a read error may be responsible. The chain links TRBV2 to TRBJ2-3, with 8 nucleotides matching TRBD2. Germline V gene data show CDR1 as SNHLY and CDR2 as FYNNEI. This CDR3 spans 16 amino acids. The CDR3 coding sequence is TGTGTCAGCAGTGCGCTAGCGGGTCGCAGCACAGATACGCAGTATTTT. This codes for CVSSALAGRSTDTQYF. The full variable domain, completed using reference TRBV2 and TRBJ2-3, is EPEVTQTPSHQVTQMGQEVILRCVPISNHLYFYWYRQILGQKVEFLVSFYNNEISEKSEIFDDQFSVERPDGSNFTLKIRSTKLEDSAMYFCVSSALAGRSTDTQYFGPGTRLTVL.

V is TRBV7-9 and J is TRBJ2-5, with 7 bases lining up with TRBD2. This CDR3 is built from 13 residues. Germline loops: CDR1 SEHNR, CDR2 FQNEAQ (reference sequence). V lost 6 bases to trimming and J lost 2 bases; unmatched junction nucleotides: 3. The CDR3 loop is CASRNGGQETQYF. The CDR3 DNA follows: TGTGCCAGCAGGAACGGGGGGCAAGAGACCCAGTACTTC. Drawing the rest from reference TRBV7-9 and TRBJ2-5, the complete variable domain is DTGVSQNPRHKITKRGQNVTFRCDPISEHNRLYWYRQTLGQGPEFLTYFQNEAQLEKSRLLSDRFSAERPKGSFSTLEIQRTEQGDSAMYLCASRNGGQETQYFGPGTRLLVL.

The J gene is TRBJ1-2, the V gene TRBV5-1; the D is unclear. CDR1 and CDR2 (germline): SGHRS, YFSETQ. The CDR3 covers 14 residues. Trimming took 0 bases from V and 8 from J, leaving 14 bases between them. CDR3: CASSLGVLRGGYTF. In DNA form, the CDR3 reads TGCGCCAGCAGCTTGGGTGTGCTACGAGGAGGCTACACCTTC.

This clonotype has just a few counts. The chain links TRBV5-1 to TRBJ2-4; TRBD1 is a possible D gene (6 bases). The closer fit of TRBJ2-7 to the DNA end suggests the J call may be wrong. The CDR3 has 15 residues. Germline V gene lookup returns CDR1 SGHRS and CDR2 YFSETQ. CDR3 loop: CASSLGGTRVVEQYF. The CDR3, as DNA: TGCGCCAGCAGCTTGGGTGGGACACGGGTTGTCGAGCAGTACTTC.

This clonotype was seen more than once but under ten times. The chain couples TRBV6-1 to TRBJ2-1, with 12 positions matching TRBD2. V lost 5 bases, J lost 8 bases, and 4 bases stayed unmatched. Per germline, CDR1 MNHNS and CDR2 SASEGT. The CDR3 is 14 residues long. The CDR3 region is CASSNLAGGDEQFF. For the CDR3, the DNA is TGTGCCAGCAGTAACCTAGCGGGAGGGGATGAGCAGTTCTTC.

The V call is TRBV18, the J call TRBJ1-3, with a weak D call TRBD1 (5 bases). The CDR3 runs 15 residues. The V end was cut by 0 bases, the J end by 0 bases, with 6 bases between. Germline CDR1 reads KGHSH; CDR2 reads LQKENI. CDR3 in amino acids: CASSPPGVSGNTIYF. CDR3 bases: TGTGCCAGCTCACCACCGGGGGTCTCTGGAAACACCATATATTTT.

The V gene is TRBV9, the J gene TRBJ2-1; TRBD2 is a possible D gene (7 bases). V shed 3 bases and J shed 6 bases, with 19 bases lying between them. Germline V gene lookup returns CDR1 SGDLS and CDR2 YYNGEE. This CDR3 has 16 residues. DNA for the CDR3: TGTGCCAGCAGCGAGTCTTGGGGGCGGGAGCCCAATGAGCAGTTCTTC. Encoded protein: CASSESWGREPNEQFF.

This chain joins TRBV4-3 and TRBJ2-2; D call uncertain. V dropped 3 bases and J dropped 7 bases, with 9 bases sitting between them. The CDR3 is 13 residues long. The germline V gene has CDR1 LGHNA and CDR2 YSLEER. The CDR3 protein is CASSHTPGGELFF. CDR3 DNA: TGCGCCAGCAGCCACACGCCGGGCGGGGAGCTGTTTTTT.

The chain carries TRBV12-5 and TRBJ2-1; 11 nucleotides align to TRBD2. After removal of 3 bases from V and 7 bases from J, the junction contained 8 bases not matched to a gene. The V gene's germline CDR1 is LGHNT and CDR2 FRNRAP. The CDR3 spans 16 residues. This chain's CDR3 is CASGFLSGRAGNEQFF. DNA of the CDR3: TGTGCTAGTGGTTTCCTTAGCGGGAGGGCCGGGAATGAGCAGTTCTTC. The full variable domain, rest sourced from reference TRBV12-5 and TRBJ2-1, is DARVTQTPRHKVTEMGQEVTMRCQPILGHNTVFWYRQTMMQGLELLAYFRNRAPLDDSGMPKDRFSAEMPDATLATLKIQPSEPRDSAVYFCASGFLSGRAGNEQFFGPGTRLTVL.

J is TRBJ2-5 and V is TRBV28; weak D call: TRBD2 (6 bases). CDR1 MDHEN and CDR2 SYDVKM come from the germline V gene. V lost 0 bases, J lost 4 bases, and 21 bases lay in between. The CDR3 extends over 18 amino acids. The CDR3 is CASSLWNLPGDLLETQYF. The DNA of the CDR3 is TGTGCCAGCAGTTTATGGAATCTTCCGGGGGATTTATTAGAGACCCAGTACTTC.

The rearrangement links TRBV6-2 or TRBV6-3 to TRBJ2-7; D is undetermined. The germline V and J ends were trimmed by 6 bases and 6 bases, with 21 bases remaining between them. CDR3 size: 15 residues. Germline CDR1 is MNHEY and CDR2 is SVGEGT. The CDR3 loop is CASSPLGVRPLEQYF. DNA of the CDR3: TGTGCCAGCAGCCCCCTTGGGGTACGGCCTCTCGAGCAGTACTTC.

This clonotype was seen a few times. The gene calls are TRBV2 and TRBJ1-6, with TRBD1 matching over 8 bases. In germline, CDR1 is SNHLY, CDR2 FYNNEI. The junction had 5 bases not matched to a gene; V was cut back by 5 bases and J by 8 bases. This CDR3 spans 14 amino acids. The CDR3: CASSTTTGDSPLHF. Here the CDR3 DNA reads TGTGCCAGCAGTACTACGACAGGGGATTCACCCCTCCACTTT.

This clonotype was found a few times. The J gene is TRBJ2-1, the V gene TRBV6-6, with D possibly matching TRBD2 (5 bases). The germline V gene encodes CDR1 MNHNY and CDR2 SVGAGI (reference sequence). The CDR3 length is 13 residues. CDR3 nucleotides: TGTTCGTCGGGGATAATGGGATTCAATGAGCAGTTCTTC. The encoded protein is CSSGIMGFNEQFF.

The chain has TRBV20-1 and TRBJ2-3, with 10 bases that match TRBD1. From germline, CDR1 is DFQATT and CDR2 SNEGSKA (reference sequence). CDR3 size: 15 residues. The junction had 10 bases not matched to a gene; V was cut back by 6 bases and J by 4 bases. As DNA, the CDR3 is TGCAGTGCCGCTGCGGGGACAGGGGTTTCAGATACGCAGTATTTT. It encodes CSAAAGTGVSDTQYF.

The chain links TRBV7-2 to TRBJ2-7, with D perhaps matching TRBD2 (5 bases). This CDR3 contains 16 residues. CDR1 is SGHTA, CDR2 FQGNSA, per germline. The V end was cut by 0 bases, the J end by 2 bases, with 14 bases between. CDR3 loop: CASSLALGVVAYEQYF. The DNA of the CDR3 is TGTGCCAGCAGCTTAGCGCTCGGGGTTGTCGCCTACGAGCAGTACTTC.

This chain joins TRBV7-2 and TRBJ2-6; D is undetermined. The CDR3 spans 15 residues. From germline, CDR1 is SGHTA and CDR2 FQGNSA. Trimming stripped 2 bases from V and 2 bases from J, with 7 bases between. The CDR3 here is CASSLRPTGANVLTF. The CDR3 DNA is TGTGCCAGCAGCTTACGGCCCACTGGGGCCAACGTCCTGACTTTC. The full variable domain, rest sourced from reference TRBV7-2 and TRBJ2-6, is GAGVSQSPSNKVTEKGKDVELRCDPISGHTALYWYRQSLGQGLEFLIYFQGNSAPDKSGLPSDRFSAERTGGSVSTLTIQRTQQEDSAVYLCASSLRPTGANVLTFGAGSRLTVL.

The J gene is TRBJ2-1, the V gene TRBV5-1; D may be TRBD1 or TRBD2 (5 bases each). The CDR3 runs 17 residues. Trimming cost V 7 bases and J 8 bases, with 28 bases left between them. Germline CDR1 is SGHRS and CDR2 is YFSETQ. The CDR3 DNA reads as TGCGCCAGCGGGGAGAGGGATCTTGGGGCTGTTTTCGATGAGCAGTTCTTC. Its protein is CASGERDLGAVFDEQFF.

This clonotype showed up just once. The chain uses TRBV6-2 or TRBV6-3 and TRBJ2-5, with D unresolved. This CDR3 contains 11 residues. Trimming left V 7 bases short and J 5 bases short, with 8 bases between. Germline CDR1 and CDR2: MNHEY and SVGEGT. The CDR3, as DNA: TGTGCCAGCAAAACGCTGGAGACCCAGTACTTC. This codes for CASKTLETQYF.

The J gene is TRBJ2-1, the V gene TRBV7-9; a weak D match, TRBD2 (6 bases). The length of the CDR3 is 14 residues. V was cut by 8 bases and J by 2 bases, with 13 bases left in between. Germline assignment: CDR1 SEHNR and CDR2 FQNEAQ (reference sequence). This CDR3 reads CASGREIPYNEQFF. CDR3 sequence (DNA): TGTGCCAGCGGCCGGGAGATTCCCTACAATGAGCAGTTCTTC.

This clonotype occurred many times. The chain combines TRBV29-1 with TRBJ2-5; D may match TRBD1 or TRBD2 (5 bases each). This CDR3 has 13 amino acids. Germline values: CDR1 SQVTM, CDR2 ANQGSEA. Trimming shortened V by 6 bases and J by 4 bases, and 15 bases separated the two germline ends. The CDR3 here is CSVAGGGLETQYF. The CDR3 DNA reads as TGCAGCGTGGCTGGTGGGGGTTTAGAGACCCAGTACTTC.

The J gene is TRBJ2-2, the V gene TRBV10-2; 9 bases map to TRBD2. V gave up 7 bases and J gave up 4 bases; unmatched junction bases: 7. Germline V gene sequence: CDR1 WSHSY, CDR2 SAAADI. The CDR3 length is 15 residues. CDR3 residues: CASNIAGVGTGELFF. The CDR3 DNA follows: TGCGCCAGCAATATAGCGGGAGTCGGCACCGGGGAGCTGTTTTTT.

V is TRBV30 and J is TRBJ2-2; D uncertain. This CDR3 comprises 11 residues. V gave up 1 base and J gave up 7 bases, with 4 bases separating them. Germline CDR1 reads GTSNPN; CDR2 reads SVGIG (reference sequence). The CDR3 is CAWSGGGELFF. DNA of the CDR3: TGTGCCTGGAGTGGGGGCGGGGAGCTGTTTTTT.

The DNA for the CDR3 is TGTGCCAGCAGCCAAATTCCAGGTGTGGCAGGGAGCTCCTACGAGCAGTACTTC. Residues: CASSQIPGVAGSSYEQYF. The chain uses TRBV14 and TRBJ2-7; D is perhaps TRBD1 or TRBD2 (5 bases each). Germline assignment: CDR1 SGHDN and CDR2 FVKESK. The CDR3 spans 18 residues. V dropped 2 bases and J dropped 0 bases, with 20 bases sitting between them. The full variable domain, in which reference TRBV14 and TRBJ2-7 provide the parts outside the CDR3, is EAGVTQFPSHSVIEKGQTVTLRCDPISGHDNLYWYRRVMGKEIKFLLHFVKESKQDESGMPNNRFLAERTGGTYSTLKVQPAELEDSGVYFCASSQIPGVAGSSYEQYFGPGTRLTVT.

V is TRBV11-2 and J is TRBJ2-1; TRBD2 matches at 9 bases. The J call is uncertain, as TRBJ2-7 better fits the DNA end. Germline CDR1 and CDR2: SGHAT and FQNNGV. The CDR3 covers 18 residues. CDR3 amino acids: CASSPGRGSGSSYNEQYF. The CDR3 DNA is TGTGCCAGCAGCCCAGGCCGGGGTAGCGGGAGCTCCTACAATGAGCAGTACTTC.

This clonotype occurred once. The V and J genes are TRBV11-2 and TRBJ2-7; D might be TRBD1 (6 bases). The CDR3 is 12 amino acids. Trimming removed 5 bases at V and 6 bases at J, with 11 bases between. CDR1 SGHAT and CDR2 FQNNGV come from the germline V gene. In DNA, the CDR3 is TGTGCCAGCAGCCTCATACAGGGCGAGCAGTACTTC. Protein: CASSLIQGEQYF.

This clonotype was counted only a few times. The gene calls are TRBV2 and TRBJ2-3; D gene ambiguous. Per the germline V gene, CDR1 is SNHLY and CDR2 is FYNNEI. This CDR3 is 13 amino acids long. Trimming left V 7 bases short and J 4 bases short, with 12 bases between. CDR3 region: CASMRIGADTQYF. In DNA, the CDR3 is TGTGCCAGCATGAGGATCGGCGCAGATACGCAGTATTTT.

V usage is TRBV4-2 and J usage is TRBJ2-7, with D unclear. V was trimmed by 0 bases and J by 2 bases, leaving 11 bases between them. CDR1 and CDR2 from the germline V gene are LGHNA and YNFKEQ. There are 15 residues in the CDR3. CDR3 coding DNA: TGTGCCAGCAGCCAAGATCCAGAAAAAACCTACGAGCAGTACTTC. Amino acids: CASSQDPEKTYEQYF.

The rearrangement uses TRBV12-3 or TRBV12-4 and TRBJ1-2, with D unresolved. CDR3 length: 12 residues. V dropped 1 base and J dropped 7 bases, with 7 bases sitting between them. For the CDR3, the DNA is TGTGCCAGCAGTTTAGGTGGAACTGGCTACACCTTC. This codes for CASSLGGTGYTF.